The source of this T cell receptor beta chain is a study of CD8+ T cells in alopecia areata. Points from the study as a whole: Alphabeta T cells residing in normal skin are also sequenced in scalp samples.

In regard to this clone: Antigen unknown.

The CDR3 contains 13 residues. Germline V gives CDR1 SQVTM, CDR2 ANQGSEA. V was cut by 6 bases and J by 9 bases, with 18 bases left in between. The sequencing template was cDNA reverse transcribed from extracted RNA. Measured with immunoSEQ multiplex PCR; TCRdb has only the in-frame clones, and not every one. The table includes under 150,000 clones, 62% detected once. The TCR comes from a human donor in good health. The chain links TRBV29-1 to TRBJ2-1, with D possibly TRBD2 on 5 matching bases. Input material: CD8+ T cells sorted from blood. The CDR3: CSVPSDSDREQFF. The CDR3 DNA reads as TGCAGCGTCCCATCGGACTCGGACCGTGAGCAGTTCTTC.